This is a list of T cell receptor beta chains from one sample in a study of shared clonotypes between healthy human individuals. Assay: immunoSEQ multiplex PCR; the TCRdb copy retains only in-frame clones and omits some. The sample has hundreds of thousands of clones; roughly 95% are singletons. The source material was naive CD8+ T cells sorted from blood. The receptors were sampled from a woman in her twenties or thirties in good health. Both conserved end residues are trimmed from each CDR3.

V gene	CDR3 protein
TRBV18	ASSPPGWRVTETQY
TRBV6-4	ASSEATGTEAF
TRBV10-2	ASSDVYSNQPQH
TRBV6-1	ASSEATGFTDTQY
TRBV7-3	ASSLFPSGANVLT
TRBV19	ASSMFTEGNQPQH
TRBV7-9	ASSLRVSYEQY
TRBV6-6	ASSYGVFWEQY
TRBV13	ASSLALGLAGAGEQF
TRBV6-5	ASSPWSRGEKLF
TRBV5-6	ASSWAESGYHIEQF
TRBV4-1	ASSQDPHEQY
TRBV4-2	ASSQGTSGTYEQY
TRBV5-1	ASSFEGSGMTISYNEQF
TRBV4-1	ASSQEAAGGRETQY
TRBV27	ASSLLAGESYEQY
TRBV28	ASSFRGDSYEQY
TRBV27	ASTFGGELF
TRBV9	ASSAATSGEKLF
TRBV27	ASSLGLWTLREGLTDTQY
TRBV28	ASSFGAGRRNNEKLF
TRBV5-6	ASSLDWSTDTQY
TRBV7-6	ASSLAVAGGTYSYEQY
TRBV10-2	ASTGTTTYNEQF
TRBV19	ASSVIGVTSYNEQF
TRBV2	ASQEMNTEAF
TRBV27	ASAVVPGNTIY
TRBV12-5	ANEGYEQY
TRBV28	ASSLRTDRIGETQY
TRBV14	ASSLIWTGGAGDTQY
TRBV7-8	ASSFASGVGHEQY
TRBV11-2	ASSFPQYGLGADTQY
TRBV29-1	SVVQGGDNYGYT
TRBV28	ASTHLGLAGWGSYNEQF
TRBV19	ASSILGATNEKLF
TRBV19	ASRTGLGEQY
TRBV28	ASRKGPSGNPYEQY
TRBV13	ASIPIAAPMDTQY
TRBV27	ASSFQSAGTGTYEQY
TRBV28	ASSRTEAF
TRBV19	ASSIPIGGRNYEQY
TRBV27	ASSFLEGPNEQY
TRBV21-1	ASSKVGGRATDTQY